The sequence of this T cell receptor beta chain was determined in a study of metastatic and nonmetastatic thyroid tumors. This clone is large in the sample. Other DNA sequences within the sample encode an identical CDR3. Every patient was untreated before thyroid surgery. The V gene end was trimmed by 7 bases and the J gene end by 4 bases; junction bases not matched to a gene: 6. This CDR3 is 15 amino acids long. The germline V gene has CDR1 MNHEY and CDR2 SMNVEV (reference sequence). TCRdb reanalyzed the PCR reads via MiXCR. The sample records approximately 3,000 clones, 35% to 45% being singletons. This TCR derives from a male donor with papillary thyroid cancer or a benign thyroid nodule (not recorded which). Some clones in this sample may be carry-over from other donors' samples. Specimen: adjacent normal tissue. This chain links TRBV27 with TRBJ2-2; TRBD2 aligns across 10 bases. CDR3 in DNA: TGTGCCAGCACTAGACTAGCGGGCCTCACCGGGGAGCTGTTTTTT. It is translated as CASTRLAGLTGELFF.